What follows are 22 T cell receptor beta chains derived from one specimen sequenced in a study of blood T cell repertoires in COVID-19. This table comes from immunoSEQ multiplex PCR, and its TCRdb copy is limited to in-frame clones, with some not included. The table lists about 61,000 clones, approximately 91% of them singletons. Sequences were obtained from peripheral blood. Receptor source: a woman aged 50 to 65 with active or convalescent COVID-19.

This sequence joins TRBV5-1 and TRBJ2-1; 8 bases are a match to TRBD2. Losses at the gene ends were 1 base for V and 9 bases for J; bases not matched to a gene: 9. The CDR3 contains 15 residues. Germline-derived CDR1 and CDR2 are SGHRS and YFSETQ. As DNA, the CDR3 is TGCGCCAGCAGCTTGTTGGCGGGAGGTAGCGGTGAGCAGTTCTTC. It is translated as CASSLLAGGSGEQFF.

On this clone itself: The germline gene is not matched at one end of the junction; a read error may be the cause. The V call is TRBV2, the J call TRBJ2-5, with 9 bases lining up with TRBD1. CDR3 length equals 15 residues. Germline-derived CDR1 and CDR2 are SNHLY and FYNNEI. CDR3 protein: CASNEQGAIQETQYF. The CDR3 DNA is TGTGCCAGCAATGAACAGGGGGCCATTCAAGAGACCCAGTACTTC. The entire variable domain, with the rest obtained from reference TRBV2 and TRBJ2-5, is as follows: EPEVTQTPSHQVTQMGQEVILRCVPISNHLYFYWYRQILGQKVEFLVSFYNNEISEKSEIFDDQFSVERPDGSNFTLKIRSTKLEDSAMYFCASNEQGAIQETQYFGPGTRLLVL.

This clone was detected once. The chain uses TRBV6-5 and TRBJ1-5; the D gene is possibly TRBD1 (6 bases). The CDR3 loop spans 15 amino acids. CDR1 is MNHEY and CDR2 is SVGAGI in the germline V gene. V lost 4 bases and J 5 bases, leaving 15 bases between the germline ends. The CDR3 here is CASSSYRDIDQPQHF. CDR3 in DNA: TGTGCCAGCAGTTCATACCGGGACATAGATCAGCCCCAGCATTTT.

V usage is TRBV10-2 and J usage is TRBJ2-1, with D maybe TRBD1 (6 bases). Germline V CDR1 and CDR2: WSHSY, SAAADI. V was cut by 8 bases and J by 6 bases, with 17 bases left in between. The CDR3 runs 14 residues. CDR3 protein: CASGTSGTINEQFF. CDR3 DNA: TGCGCCAGCGGCACATCCGGGACAATCAATGAGCAGTTCTTC.

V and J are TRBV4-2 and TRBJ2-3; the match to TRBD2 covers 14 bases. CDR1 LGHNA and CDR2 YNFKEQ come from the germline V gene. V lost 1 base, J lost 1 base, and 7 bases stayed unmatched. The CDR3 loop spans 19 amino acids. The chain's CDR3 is CASSQAFGLAGGGTDTQYF. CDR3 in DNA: TGTGCCAGCAGCCAAGCTTTCGGACTAGCGGGAGGCGGCACAGATACGCAGTATTTT.

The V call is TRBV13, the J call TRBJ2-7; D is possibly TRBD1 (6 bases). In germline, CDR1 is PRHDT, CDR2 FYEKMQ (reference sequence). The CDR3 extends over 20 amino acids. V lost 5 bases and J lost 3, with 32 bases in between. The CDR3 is CASSPPIVLSTREGGYEQYF. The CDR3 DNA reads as TGTGCCAGCAGCCCTCCGATAGTTTTATCAACACGAGAAGGGGGCTACGAGCAGTACTTC. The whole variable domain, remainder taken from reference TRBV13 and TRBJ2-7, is AAGVIQSPRHLIKEKRETATLKCYPIPRHDTVYWYQQGPGQDPQFLISFYEKMQSDKGSIPDRFSAQQFSDYHSELNMSSLELGDSALYFCASSPPIVLSTREGGYEQYFGPGTRLTVT.

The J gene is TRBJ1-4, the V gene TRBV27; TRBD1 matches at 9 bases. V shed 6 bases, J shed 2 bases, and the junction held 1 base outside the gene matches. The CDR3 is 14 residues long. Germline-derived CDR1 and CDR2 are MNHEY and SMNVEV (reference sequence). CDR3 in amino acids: CASSGQGTNEKLFF. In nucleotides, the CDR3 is TGTGCCAGCAGCGGACAGGGGACTAATGAAAAACTGTTTTTT. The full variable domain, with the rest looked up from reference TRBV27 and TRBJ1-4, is EAQVTQNPRYLITVTGKKLTVTCSQNMNHEYMSWYRQDPGLGLRQIYYSMNVEVTDKGDVPEGYKVSRKEKRNFPLILESPSPNQTSLYFCASSGQGTNEKLFFGSGTQLSVL.

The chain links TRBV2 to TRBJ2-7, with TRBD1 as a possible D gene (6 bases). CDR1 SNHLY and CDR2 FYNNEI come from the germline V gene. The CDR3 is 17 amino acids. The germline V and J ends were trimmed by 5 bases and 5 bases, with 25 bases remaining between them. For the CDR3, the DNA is TGTGCCAGCAGTCCCTACAACACAGGGAGTGCCGGAGACGAGCAGTACTTC. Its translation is CASSPYNTGSAGDEQYF.

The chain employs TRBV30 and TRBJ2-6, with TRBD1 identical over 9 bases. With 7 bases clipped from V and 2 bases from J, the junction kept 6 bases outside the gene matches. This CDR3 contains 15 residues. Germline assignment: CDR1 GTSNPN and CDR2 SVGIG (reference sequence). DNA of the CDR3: TGTGCCTCTTCCCGGGACAGGGCTGGGGCCAACGTCCTGACTTTC. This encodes CASSRDRAGANVLTF.

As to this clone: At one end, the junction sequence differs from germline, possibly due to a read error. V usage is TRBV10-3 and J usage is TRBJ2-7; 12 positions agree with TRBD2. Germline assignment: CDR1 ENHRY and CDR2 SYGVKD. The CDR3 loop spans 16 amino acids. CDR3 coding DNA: TGTGCCGTCAGGACATCCCTAGCGGGAGGGCCCTACGAGCAGTACTTC. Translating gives CAVRTSLAGGPYEQYF.

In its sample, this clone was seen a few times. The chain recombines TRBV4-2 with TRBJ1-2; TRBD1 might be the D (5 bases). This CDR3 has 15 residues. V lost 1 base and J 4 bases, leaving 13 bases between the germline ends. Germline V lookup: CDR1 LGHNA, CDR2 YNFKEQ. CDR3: CASSQVSSGGYGYTF. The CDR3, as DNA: TGTGCCAGCAGCCAAGTTTCGTCCGGGGGCTATGGCTACACCTTC.

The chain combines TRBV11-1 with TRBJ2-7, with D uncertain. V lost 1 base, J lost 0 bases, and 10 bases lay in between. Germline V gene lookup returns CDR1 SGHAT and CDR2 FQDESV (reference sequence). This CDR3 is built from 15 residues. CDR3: CASSLVAVPSYEQYF. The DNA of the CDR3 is TGTGCCAGCAGCTTAGTGGCAGTCCCCTCCTACGAGCAGTACTTC.

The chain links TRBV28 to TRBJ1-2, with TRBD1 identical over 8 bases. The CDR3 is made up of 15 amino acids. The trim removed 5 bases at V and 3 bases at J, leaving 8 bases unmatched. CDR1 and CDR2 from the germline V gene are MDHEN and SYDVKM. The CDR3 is CASSVYRGDDYGYTF. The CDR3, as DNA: TGTGCCAGCAGTGTATACAGGGGGGACGACTATGGCTACACCTTC.

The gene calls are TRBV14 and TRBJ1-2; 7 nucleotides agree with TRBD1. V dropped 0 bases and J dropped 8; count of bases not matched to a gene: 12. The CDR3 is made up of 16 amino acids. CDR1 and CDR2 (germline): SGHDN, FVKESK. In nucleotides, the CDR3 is TGTGCCAGCAGCCAAGATGCCGGCAGGGGGGCGGAGGGCTACACCTTC. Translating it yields CASSQDAGRGAEGYTF.

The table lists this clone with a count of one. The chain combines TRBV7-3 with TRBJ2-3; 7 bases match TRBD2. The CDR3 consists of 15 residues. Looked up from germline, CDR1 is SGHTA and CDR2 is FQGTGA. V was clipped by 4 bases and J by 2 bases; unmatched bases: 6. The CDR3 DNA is TGTGCCAGCAGCTCTAGCGGACCTTACACAGATACGCAGTATTTT. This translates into CASSSSGPYTDTQYF.

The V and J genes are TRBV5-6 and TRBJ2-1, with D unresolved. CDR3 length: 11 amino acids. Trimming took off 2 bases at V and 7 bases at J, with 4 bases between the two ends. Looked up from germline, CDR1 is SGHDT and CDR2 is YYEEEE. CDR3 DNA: TGTGCCAGCAGCTTCGGGAATGAGCAGTTCTTC. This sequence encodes CASSFGNEQFF.

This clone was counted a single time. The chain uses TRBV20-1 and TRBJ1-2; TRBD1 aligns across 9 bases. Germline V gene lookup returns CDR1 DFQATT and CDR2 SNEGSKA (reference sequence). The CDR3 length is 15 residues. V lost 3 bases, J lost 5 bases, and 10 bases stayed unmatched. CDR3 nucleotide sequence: TGCAGTGCTAGTCCGGGACAGGGCGTCGGTTATGGCTACACCTTC. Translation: CSASPGQGVGYGYTF.

CDR3 in DNA: TGTGCCTGGAACAGGGGGGGTGCGGAGACCCAGTACTTC. This encodes CAWNRGGAETQYF. This chain links TRBV30 with TRBJ2-5; D perhaps matches TRBD1 (8 bases). In germline, CDR1 is GTSNPN, CDR2 SVGIG (reference sequence). This CDR3 is 13 amino acids long. Trimming took off 4 bases at V and 5 bases at J, with 14 bases between the two ends.

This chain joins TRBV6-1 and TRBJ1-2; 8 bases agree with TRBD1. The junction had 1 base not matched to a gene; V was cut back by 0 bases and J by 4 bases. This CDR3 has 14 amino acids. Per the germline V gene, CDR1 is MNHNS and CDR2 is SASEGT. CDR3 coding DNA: TGTGCCAGCAGTGAAGCAACAGGGGGCTATGGCTACACCTTC. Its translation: CASSEATGGYGYTF.

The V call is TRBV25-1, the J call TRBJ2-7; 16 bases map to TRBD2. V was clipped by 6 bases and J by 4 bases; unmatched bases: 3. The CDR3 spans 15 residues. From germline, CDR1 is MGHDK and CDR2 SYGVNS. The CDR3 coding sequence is TGTGCCAGCAGAACGGGACTAGCGGGAGGGTACGAGCAGTACTTC. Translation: CASRTGLAGGYEQYF.

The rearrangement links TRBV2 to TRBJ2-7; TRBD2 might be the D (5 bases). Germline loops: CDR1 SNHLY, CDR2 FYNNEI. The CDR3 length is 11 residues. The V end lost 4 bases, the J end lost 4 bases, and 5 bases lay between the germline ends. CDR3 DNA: TGTGCCAGCAGTGGGGAGTACGAGCAGTACTTC. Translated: CASSGEYEQYF. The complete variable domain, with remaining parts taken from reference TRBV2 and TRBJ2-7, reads EPEVTQTPSHQVTQMGQEVILRCVPISNHLYFYWYRQILGQKVEFLVSFYNNEISEKSEIFDDQFSVERPDGSNFTLKIRSTKLEDSAMYFCASSGEYEQYFGPGTRLTVT.

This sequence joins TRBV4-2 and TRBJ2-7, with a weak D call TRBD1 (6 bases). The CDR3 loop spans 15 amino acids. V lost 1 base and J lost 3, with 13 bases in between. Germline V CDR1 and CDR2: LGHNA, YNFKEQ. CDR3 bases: TGTGCCAGCAGCCAAGTCTCAGGGGATTTCTACGAGCAGTACTTC. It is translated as CASSQVSGDFYEQYF.